The entry below describes one T cell receptor (beta chain). Its antigen is currently unknown. This CDR3 has 14 residues. The V gene's germline CDR1 is SEHNR and CDR2 FQNEAQ (reference sequence). The ends were cut back, 0 bases at V and 4 bases at J, with 10 bases in the middle. This sample stems from a study of blood T cells in healthy people across ages. Study-wide findings and caveats: Both higher diversity and more naive CD4+ cells marked long-lived donors when set against aged donors. Leaving the PBMCs unsorted stopped any conclusive comparison of naive versus antigen-experienced cells.

For the second PCR, which ran for roughly 6 to 12 cycles, a sample-barcoded 5' primer and a J-beta primer mix were used. TCRdb re-analysed the 5' RACE reads in MiXCR, keeping a single row per CDR3 protein. The sample has some 760,000 distinct CDR3 sequences, around 25% seen once. Separately, the same data were catalogued under a study of T cells of mothers and their children. That paper adds: For cDNA synthesis, the complete extracted RNA was used (around 1.4 ug per 15 ul). The M1S primer of the second PCR added sample barcodes and 2-4 random nucleotides.

This chain links TRBV7-9 with TRBJ2-7; D unclear. The source material was blood. The receptor's source is a boy between 10 and 17 years old in good health. CDR3 DNA: TGTGCCAGCAGCTTAGCGACCGTTCATTACGAGCAGTACTTC. As protein: CASSLATVHYEQYF.